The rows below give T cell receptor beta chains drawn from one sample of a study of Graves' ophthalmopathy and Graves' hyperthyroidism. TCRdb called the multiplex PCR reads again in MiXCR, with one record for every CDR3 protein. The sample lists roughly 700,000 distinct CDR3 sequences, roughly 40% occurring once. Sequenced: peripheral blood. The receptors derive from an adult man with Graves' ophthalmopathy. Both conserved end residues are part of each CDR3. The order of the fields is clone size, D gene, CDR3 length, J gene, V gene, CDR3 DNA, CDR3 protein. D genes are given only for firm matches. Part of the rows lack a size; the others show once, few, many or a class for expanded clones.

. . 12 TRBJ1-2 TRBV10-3 TGTGCCGGGACCCGGAACCATTATGGCTACACCTTC CAGTRNHYGYTF
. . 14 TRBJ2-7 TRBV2 TGTGCCAGCAGTTGGGGAGATCGGAACTACGAGCAGTACTTC CASSWGDRNYEQYF
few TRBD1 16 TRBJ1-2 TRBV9 TGTGCCAGCAGTTTTGCACCGGGACAGGGGCTTTATGGCTACACCTTC CASSFAPGQGLYGYTF
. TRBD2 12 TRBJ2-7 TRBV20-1 TGCAGTCAGGCTAGCGGCCACTACGAGCAGTACTTC CSQASGHYEQYF
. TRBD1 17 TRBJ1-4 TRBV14 TGTGCCAGCAGCCAAGACACAGGGGGCGTTTTTGGTGAAAAACTGTTTTTT CASSQDTGGVFGEKLFF
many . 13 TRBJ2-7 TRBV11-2 TGTGCCAGCAGCTTCGTCAGGGGTGGCGAGCAGTACTTC CASSFVRGGEQYF
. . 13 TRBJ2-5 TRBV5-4 TGTGCCAGCAGCTTGATTAGATCAGAGACCCAGTACTTC CASSLIRSETQYF
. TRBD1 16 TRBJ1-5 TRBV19 TGTGCCAGTAGTTCGGGACAGGGGCCGAGCAATCAGCCCCAGCATTTT CASSSGQGPSNQPQHF
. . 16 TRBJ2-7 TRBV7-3 TGTGCCAGCAGTTACTCGATCACACGGGTGCCCTACGAGCAGTACTTC CASSYSITRVPYEQYF
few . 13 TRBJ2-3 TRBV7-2 TGTGCCAGCAGCTCTCGTCCCACAGATACGCAGTATTTT CASSSRPTDTQYF
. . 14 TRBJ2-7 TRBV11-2 TGTGCCAGCAGCCCCCCCAGGGGTTTGGGGGAGCAGTACTTC CASSPPRGLGEQYF
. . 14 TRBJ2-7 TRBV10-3 TGTGCCATCAGTGACGCGGACGGGACCTACGAGCAGTACTTC CAISDADGTYEQYF
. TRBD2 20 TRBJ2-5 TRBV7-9 TGTGCCAGCAGCCAAGGAGGTCTGCGCTTTGTTCTAGCGGGACAAGAGACCCAGTACTTC CASSQGGLRFVLAGQETQYF
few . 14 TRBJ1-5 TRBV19 TGTGCCAGTAGCTCAGGGACGGGATATCAGCCCCAGCATTTT CASSSGTGYQPQHF
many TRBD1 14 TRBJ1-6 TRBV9 TGTGCCAGCAGCGGGGACAGGGGGTTTTCACCCCTCCACTTT CASSGDRGFSPLHF
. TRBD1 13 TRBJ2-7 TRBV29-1 TGCAGCCTCCAGGGACAGGGTTTCCTCGAGCAGTACTTC CSLQGQGFLEQYF
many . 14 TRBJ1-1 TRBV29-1 TGCAGCGTTGATCCCCCAGGGGCGGACACTGAAGCTTTCTTT CSVDPPGADTEAFF
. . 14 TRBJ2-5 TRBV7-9 TGTGCCAGCAGCTTAGGGACTACTCAAGAGACCCAGCACTTC CASSLGTTQETQHF
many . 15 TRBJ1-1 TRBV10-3 TGTGCCATCAGTGAGGCTTCAGGTCAGAACACTGAAGCTTTCTTT CAISEASGQNTEAFF
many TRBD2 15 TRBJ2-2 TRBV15 TGTGCCACCAGCAGGGCTAGCGGCGGGGCCGGGGAGCTGTTTTTT CATSRASGGAGELFF
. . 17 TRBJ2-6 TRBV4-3 TGCGCCAGCAGCCAAGAACTCCAGGGTGGCGGGGCCAACGTCCTGACTTTC CASSQELQGGGANVLTF
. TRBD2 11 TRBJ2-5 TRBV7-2 TGTGCCAGCAGCTCCAGGACTAGTCAGTACTTC CASSSRTSQYF
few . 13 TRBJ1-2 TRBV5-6 TGTGCCAGCAGCGGATTGTTCAACTATGGCTACACCTTC CASSGLFNYGYTF
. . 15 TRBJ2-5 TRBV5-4 TGTGCCAGCAGCCAACCTGACAAGGATCAAGAGACCCAGTACTTC CASSQPDKDQETQYF
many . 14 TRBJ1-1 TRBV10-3 TGTGCCATCAGTGCAGGGCAGGTGAACACTGAAGCTTTCTTT CAISAGQVNTEAFF
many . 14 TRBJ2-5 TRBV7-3 TGTGCCAGCAGCTCAGGGGGGGTTCGGGAGACCCAGTACTTC CASSSGGVRETQYF
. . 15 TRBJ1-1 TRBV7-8 TGTGCCAGCAGCTCACCACGCGTAGAGAACACTGAAGCTTTCTTT CASSSPRVENTEAFF
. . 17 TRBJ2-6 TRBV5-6 TGTGCCAGCAGCTTGTACCAGGCGTCGTCTGGGGCCAACGTCCTGACTTTC CASSLYQASSGANVLTF
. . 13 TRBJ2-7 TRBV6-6 TGTGCCAGCAGTTACTTAGGAGATTACGAGCAGTACTTC CASSYLGDYEQYF
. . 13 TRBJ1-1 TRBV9 TGTGCCAGCAGCGTTGAGTCCGGCACTGAAGCTTTCTTT CASSVESGTEAFF
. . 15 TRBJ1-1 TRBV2 TGTGCCAGCAGCCAAGAGGTTGGGGGGAACACTGAAGCTTTCTTT CASSQEVGGNTEAFF
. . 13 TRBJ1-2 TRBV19 TGTGCCAGTAGTATGCAGGGTGATGGGGGCTACACCTTC CASSMQGDGGYTF
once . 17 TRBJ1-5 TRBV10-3 TGTGCCAGCACGGGGGGCAGGGCCCCTTATAGCAATCAGCCCCAGCATTTT CASTGGRAPYSNQPQHF
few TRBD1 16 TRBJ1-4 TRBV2 TGTGCCACTGGACAGGCGATAATCTCAACTAATGAAAAACTGTTTTTT CATGQAIISTNEKLFF